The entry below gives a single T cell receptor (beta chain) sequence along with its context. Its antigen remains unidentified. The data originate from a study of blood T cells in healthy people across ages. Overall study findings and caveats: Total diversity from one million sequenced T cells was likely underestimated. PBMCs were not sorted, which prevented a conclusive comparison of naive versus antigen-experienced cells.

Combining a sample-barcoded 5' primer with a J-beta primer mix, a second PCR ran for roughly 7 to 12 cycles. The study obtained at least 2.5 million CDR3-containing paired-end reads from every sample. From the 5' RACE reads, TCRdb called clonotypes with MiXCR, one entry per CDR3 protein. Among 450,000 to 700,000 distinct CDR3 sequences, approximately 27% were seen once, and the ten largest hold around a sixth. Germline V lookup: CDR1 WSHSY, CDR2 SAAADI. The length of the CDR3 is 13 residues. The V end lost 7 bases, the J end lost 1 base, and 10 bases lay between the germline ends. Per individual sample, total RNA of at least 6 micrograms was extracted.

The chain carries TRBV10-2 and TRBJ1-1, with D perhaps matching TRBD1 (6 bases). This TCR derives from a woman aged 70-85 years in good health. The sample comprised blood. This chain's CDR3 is CASTGQPNTEAFF. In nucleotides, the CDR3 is TGCGCCAGCACTGGACAGCCGAACACTGAAGCTTTCTTT.